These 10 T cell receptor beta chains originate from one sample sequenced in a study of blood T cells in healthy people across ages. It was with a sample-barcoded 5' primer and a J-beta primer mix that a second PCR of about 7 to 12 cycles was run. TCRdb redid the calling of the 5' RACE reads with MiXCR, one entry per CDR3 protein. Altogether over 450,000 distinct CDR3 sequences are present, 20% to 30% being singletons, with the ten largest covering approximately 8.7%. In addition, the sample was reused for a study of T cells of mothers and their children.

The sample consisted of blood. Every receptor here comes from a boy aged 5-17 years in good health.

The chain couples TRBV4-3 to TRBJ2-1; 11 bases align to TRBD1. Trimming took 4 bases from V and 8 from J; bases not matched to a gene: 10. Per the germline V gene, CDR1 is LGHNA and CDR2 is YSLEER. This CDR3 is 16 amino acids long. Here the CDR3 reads CASSPIGQGAFDEQFF. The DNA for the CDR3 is TGCGCCAGCAGCCCAATAGGACAGGGGGCATTCGATGAGCAGTTCTTC.

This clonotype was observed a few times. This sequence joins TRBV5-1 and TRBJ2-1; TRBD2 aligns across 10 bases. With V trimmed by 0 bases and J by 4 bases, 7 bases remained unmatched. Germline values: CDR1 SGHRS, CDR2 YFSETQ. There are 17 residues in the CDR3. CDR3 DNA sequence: TGCGCCAGCAGCTTGGGGACTAGCGGTGGTGGGTACAATGAGCAGTTCTTC. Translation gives CASSLGTSGGGYNEQFF.

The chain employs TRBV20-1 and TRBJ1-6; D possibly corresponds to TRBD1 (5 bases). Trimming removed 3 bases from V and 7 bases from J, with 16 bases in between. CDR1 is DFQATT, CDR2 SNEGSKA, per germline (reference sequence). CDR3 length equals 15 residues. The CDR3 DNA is TGCAGTGCTAGTTCCTCCGGGGGTTTGAATTCACCCCTCCACTTT. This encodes CSASSSGGLNSPLHF.

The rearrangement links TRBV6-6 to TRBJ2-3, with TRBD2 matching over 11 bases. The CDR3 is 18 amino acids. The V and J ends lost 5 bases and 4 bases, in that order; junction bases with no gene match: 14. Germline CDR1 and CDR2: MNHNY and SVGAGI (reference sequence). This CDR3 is CASSPPQGSGRAPDTQYF. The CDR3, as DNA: TGTGCCAGCAGTCCACCCCAGGGTAGCGGGAGGGCTCCAGATACGCAGTATTTT.

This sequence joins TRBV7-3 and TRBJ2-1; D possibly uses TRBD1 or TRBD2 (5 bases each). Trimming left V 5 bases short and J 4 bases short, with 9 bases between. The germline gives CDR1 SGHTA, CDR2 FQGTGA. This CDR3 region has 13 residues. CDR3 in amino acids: CASSGGYYNEQFF. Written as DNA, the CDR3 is TGTGCCAGCAGCGGGGGATATTACAATGAGCAGTTCTTC.

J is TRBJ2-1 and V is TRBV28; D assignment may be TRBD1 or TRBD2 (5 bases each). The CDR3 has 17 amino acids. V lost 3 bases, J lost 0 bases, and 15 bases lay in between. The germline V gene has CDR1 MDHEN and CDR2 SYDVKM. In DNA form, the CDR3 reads TGTGCCAGCAGTTTTACCGGGGCCGGAAGCTCCTACAATGAGCAGTTCTTC. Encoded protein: CASSFTGAGSSYNEQFF.

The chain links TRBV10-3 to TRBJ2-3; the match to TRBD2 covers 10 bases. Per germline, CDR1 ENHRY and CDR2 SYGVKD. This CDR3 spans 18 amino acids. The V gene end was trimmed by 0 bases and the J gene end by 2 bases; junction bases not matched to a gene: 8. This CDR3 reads CAISESRGLAGVTDTQYF. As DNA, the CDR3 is TGTGCCATCAGTGAGTCCCGGGGGCTAGCGGGGGTCACAGATACGCAGTATTTT.

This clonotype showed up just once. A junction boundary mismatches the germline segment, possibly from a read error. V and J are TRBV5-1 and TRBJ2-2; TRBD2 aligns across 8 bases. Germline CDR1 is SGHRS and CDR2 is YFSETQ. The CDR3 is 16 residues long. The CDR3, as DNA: TGCGCCTGCAGCTTGGTAATAGCGGGACCCACCGGGGAGCTGTTTTTT. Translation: CACSLVIAGPTGELFF.

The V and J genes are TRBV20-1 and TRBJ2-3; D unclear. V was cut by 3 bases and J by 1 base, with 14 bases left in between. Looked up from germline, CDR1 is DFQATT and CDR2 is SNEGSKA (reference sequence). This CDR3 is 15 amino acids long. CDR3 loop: CSASDRSAGTDTQYF. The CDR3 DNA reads TGCAGTGCTAGTGATAGAAGTGCGGGCACAGATACGCAGTATTTT.

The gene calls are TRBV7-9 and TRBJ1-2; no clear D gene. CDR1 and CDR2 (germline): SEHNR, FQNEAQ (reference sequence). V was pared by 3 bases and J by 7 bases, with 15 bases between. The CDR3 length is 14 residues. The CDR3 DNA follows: TGTGCCAGCAGCTTGGGCAGACCCACGGGTGGCTACACCTTC. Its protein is CASSLGRPTGGYTF.